Below are 32 T cell receptor beta chains sequenced from a single sample in a study of cytomegalovirus exposure and HLA in healthy donors. 60 Vbeta and 13 Jbeta primers were used in PCR. TCRdb keeps only in-frame clones here, not all; method: immunoSEQ multiplex PCR. The top ten clones hold 4.5% to 6% of a sample with around 130,000 clones, more than 65% of them seen once. The sequenced sample consisted of PBMCs. The receptors here all came from a man between 18 and 35 years old in good health and CMV-seropositive.

This clone has a handful of counts. The chain combines TRBV19 with TRBJ2-2; 11 nucleotides match TRBD1. The CDR3 totals 16 residues. Per germline, CDR1 LNHDA and CDR2 SQIVND (reference sequence). J lost 8 bases, V lost 5 bases, and 10 bases had no gene match. The CDR3 is CASSVGTGGRYGELFF. The CDR3 bases are TGTGCCAGTAGTGTCGGGACAGGGGGACGATATGGGGAGCTGTTTTTT.

The chain combines TRBV10-3 with TRBJ2-3; a possible D gene is TRBD2 (6 bases). The V and J ends lost 6 bases and 6 bases respectively, with 13 bases between them. This CDR3 has 13 amino acids. Germline V lookup: CDR1 ENHRY, CDR2 SYGVKD. CDR3 in amino acids: CAIRGGGEDTQYF. CDR3 coding DNA: TGTGCCATCAGGGGAGGAGGTGAGGATACGCAGTATTTT.

The chain couples TRBV5-5 to TRBJ1-2; 7 bases agree with TRBD1. CDR3 length: 14 residues. Per germline, CDR1 SGHKS and CDR2 YYEKEE (reference sequence). The junction had 10 bases not matched to a gene; V was cut back by 3 bases and J by 8 bases. CDR3 in DNA: TGTGCCAGCAGCTCCGACAGGGTAAACAGCGGCTACACCTTC. It specifies CASSSDRVNSGYTF. Complete variable domain (other parts from reference TRBV5-5 and TRBJ1-2): DAGVTQSPTHLIKTRGQQVTLRCSPISGHKSVSWYQQVLGQGPQFIFQYYEKEERGRGNFPDRFSARQFPNYSSELNVNALLLGDSALYLCASSSDRVNSGYTFGSGTRLTVV.

The chain uses TRBV29-1 and TRBJ1-2, with D possibly matching TRBD1 (6 bases). This CDR3 is built from 13 residues. Germline V gene data show CDR1 as SQVTM and CDR2 as ANQGSEA. V was cut by 4 bases and J by 4 bases, with 13 bases left in between. CDR3 in DNA: TGCAGCGTTGGATCCCGACAGGTCTATGGCTACACCTTC. Translation: CSVGSRQVYGYTF.

This chain links TRBV5-1 with TRBJ1-4; the match to TRBD1 covers 7 bases. The CDR3 totals 18 residues. CDR1 is SGHRS, CDR2 YFSETQ, per germline. V shed 8 bases, J shed 0 bases, and the junction held 16 bases outside the gene matches. CDR3 bases: TGCGCCAGTTGTACCGGGACAGCTGAATCTGCAACTAATGAAAAACTGTTTTTT. Its translation is CASCTGTAESATNEKLFF.

The V gene is TRBV11-2, the J gene TRBJ2-3; 9 bases line up with TRBD2. CDR3 length: 17 amino acids. V shed 4 bases, J shed 2 bases, and the junction held 10 bases outside the gene matches. CDR1 and CDR2 from the germline V gene are SGHAT and FQNNGV. The CDR3 protein is CASSSEAGGLPTDTQYF. In nucleotides, the CDR3 is TGTGCCAGCAGCTCGGAGGCGGGGGGGCTCCCCACAGATACGCAGTATTTT.

This clone was found a few times. The J gene is TRBJ1-1, the V gene TRBV20-1; a weak D match, TRBD1 (5 bases). V gave up 3 bases and J gave up 7 bases, with 9 bases separating them. CDR1 and CDR2 (germline): DFQATT, SNEGSKA (reference sequence). This CDR3 has 11 residues. The CDR3 DNA sequence: TGCAGTGCTAGCAGCAGGGTTGAAGCTTTCTTT. Its protein product is CSASSRVEAFF.

This chain connects TRBV7-2 to TRBJ2-7; 9 bases agree with TRBD2. The trim removed 5 bases at V and 5 bases at J, leaving 16 bases unmatched. CDR3 size: 17 residues. From germline, CDR1 is SGHTA and CDR2 FQGNSA. The CDR3 nucleotides read TGTGCCAGCAGCCCTTTCCGTGGCGGGAGGGCCTTCGACGAGCAGTACTTC. It specifies CASSPFRGGRAFDEQYF.

CDR3: CASSRTQGDQPQHF. The CDR3 nucleotides read TGTGCCAGCAGTCGAACGCAAGGAGATCAGCCCCAGCATTTT. The J gene is TRBJ1-5, the V gene TRBV28; D not resolved. Trimming removed 5 bases at V and 5 bases at J, with 13 bases between. Germline CDR1 and CDR2: MDHEN and SYDVKM. The CDR3 contains 14 residues.

Remarks on this clone: At one end, the junction sequence differs from germline, possibly due to a read error. This chain uses TRBV15 with TRBJ2-7; TRBD2 is a possible D gene (6 bases). CDR1 is LNHNV, CDR2 YYDKDF, per germline (reference sequence). The CDR3 totals 14 residues. In DNA, the CDR3 is TGTGCCGCCAGCGGAGGGTCCGGCGGGTACGAGCAGTACTTC. Its protein product is CAASGGSGGYEQYF.

V gene TRBV18 combines with J gene TRBJ2-7; possible D gene TRBD1, 6 bases. Deletions cut 3 bases from V and 0 bases from J, with 9 bases between. The germline V gene has CDR1 KGHSH and CDR2 LQKENI. The CDR3 covers 14 residues. The CDR3 DNA reads as TGTGCCAGCTCACCCAAGGACAGCTCCTACGAGCAGTACTTC. As protein: CASSPKDSSYEQYF. Using reference TRBV18 and TRBJ2-7 for the parts outside the CDR3, the full variable domain is NAGVMQNPRHLVRRRGQEARLRCSPMKGHSHVYWYRQLPEEGLKFMVYLQKENIIDESGMPKERFSAEFPKEGPSILRIQQVVRGDSAAYFCASSPKDSSYEQYFGPGTRLTVT.

The rearrangement joins TRBV10-3 to TRBJ1-1; no definite D call. Germline V gene sequence: CDR1 ENHRY, CDR2 SYGVKD. The CDR3 extends over 13 amino acids. V was trimmed by 4 bases and J by 1 base, leaving 7 bases between them. The CDR3 loop reads CAISVAGNTEAFF. The CDR3 bases are TGTGCCATCAGTGTGGCGGGGAACACTGAAGCTTTCTTT.

This clone has a handful of counts. The rearrangement joins TRBV6-1 to TRBJ1-3; TRBD1 matches at 8 bases. There are 15 residues in the CDR3. V trimming: 1 base; J trimming: 2 bases; junction bases outside the gene matches: 1. Germline loops: CDR1 MNHNS, CDR2 SASEGT. CDR3 bases: TGTGCCAGCAGTGAAGTACAGGGGGCTGGAAACACCATATATTTT. Translating gives CASSEVQGAGNTIYF.

V usage is TRBV28 and J usage is TRBJ1-5, with D perhaps TRBD1 (6 bases). CDR1 and CDR2 from the germline V gene are MDHEN and SYDVKM. The V end lost 5 bases, the J end lost 8 bases, and 16 bases lay between the germline ends. There are 14 residues in the CDR3. The CDR3 reads CASSPTGPREPQHF. CDR3 DNA sequence: TGTGCCAGCAGTCCGACAGGCCCCAGGGAGCCCCAGCATTTT.

CDR3 bases: TGTGCCAGCAGCGTAGAACTGGGCCCCCAAGAGACCCAGTACTTC. Translating it yields CASSVELGPQETQYF. The gene calls are TRBV9 and TRBJ2-5; D unclear. The CDR3 sequence is 15 residues long. The germline CDR1 and CDR2 sequences are SGDLS and YYNGEE. The V end lost 0 bases, the J end lost 1 base, and 10 bases lay between the germline ends.

The CDR3 DNA sequence: TGTGCCAGCAGGCGGGGACTTATCACAGATACGCAGTATTTT. Translation gives CASRRGLITDTQYF. The chain links TRBV27 to TRBJ2-3, with D possibly TRBD2 on 6 matching bases. CDR1 and CDR2 (germline): MNHEY, SMNVEV (reference sequence). The CDR3 length is 14 residues. The V gene lost 6 bases and the J gene lost 2 bases, with 12 bases spanning the gap.

This chain links TRBV30 with TRBJ1-6; D call uncertain. V was cut by 2 bases and J by 7 bases, with 12 bases left in between. Germline CDR1 and CDR2: GTSNPN and SVGIG (reference sequence). CDR3 size: 14 residues. CDR3 amino acids: CAWSTGRRNSPLHF. CDR3 DNA sequence: TGTGCCTGGAGTACCGGCAGGAGGAATTCACCCCTCCACTTT.

J is TRBJ1-5 and V is TRBV2, with D maybe TRBD1 (5 bases). The germline CDR1 and CDR2 sequences are SNHLY and FYNNEI. The CDR3 totals 16 residues. V lost 3 bases and J lost 7, with 19 bases in between. The CDR3 nucleotides are TGTGCCAGCAGTGATGACCCCAGGGAGGGTAAACAGCCCCAGCATTTT. Translating it yields CASSDDPREGKQPQHF.

The V and J genes are TRBV18 and TRBJ1-1, with D perhaps TRBD1 (5 bases). This CDR3 region has 13 residues. Germline lookup yields CDR1 KGHSH and CDR2 LQKENI. The ends were cut back, 0 bases at V and 7 bases at J, with 9 bases in the middle. CDR3 region: CASSPPGQNEAFF. The CDR3 nucleotides are TGTGCCAGCTCACCACCGGGGCAGAATGAAGCTTTCTTT. Drawing the rest from reference TRBV18 and TRBJ1-1, the complete variable domain is NAGVMQNPRHLVRRRGQEARLRCSPMKGHSHVYWYRQLPEEGLKFMVYLQKENIIDESGMPKERFSAEFPKEGPSILRIQQVVRGDSAAYFCASSPPGQNEAFFGQGTRLTVV.

The chain joins TRBV13 to TRBJ2-1; 9 positions match TRBD2. This CDR3 region has 19 residues. Germline CDR1 is PRHDT and CDR2 is FYEKMQ (reference sequence). Unmatched junction bases numbered 14, after V lost 5 bases and J lost 0 bases. Written as DNA, the CDR3 is TGTGCCAGCAGCCCTCTCGTAGTGGCGGGAGGGAGCTCCTACAATGAGCAGTTCTTC. Amino acids: CASSPLVVAGGSSYNEQFF. Filled out from reference TRBV13 and TRBJ2-1, the complete variable domain reads AAGVIQSPRHLIKEKRETATLKCYPIPRHDTVYWYQQGPGQDPQFLISFYEKMQSDKGSIPDRFSAQQFSDYHSELNMSSLELGDSALYFCASSPLVVAGGSSYNEQFFGPGTRLTVL.

This clone was recorded a few times. The J gene is TRBJ1-1, the V gene TRBV9; D remains unclear. The CDR3 runs 15 residues. CDR1 and CDR2 from the germline V gene are SGDLS and YYNGEE. Trimming took off 0 bases at V and 4 bases at J, with 13 bases between the two ends. CDR3: CASSVDPGYGTEAFF. As DNA, the CDR3 is TGTGCCAGCAGCGTAGACCCGGGTTACGGCACTGAAGCTTTCTTT.

This clone showed up just a few times. The V call is TRBV7-9, the J call TRBJ1-5, with TRBD1 identical over 8 bases. The CDR3 loop spans 16 amino acids. With 6 bases clipped from V and 0 bases from J, the junction kept 7 bases outside the gene matches. CDR1 is SEHNR and CDR2 is FQNEAQ in the germline V gene (reference sequence). CDR3 sequence: CASSQTGGHSNQPQHF. DNA for the CDR3: TGTGCCAGCAGTCAAACAGGGGGTCATAGCAATCAGCCCCAGCATTTT.

The gene calls are TRBV5-5 and TRBJ1-4; D is perhaps TRBD1 (6 bases). V lost 4 bases to trimming and J lost 7 bases, with 14 bases between them. The germline CDR1 and CDR2 sequences are SGHKS and YYEKEE (reference sequence). This CDR3 spans 14 amino acids. Written as DNA, the CDR3 is TGTGCCAGCAGCACCGTACAGGGAAGTGAAAAACTGTTTTTT. Translating it yields CASSTVQGSEKLFF.

The J gene is TRBJ1-4, the V gene TRBV18; 7 bases align to TRBD1. The CDR3 sequence is 12 residues long. With 3 bases clipped from V and 8 bases from J, the junction kept 0 bases outside the gene matches. Per germline, CDR1 KGHSH and CDR2 LQKENI. The CDR3 reads CASSPRGEKLFF. The CDR3 DNA reads TGTGCCAGCTCACCCAGGGGGGAAAAACTGTTTTTT. Filled out from reference TRBV18 and TRBJ1-4, the complete variable domain reads NAGVMQNPRHLVRRRGQEARLRCSPMKGHSHVYWYRQLPEEGLKFMVYLQKENIIDESGMPKERFSAEFPKEGPSILRIQQVVRGDSAAYFCASSPRGEKLFFGSGTQLSVL.

The chain is built from TRBV2 and TRBJ1-5, with D uncertain. The CDR3 spans 15 residues. Trimming removed 4 bases at V and 2 bases at J, with 12 bases between. Germline lookup yields CDR1 SNHLY and CDR2 FYNNEI. The chain's CDR3 is CASSAGSNGNQPQHF. CDR3 DNA sequence: TGTGCCAGCAGTGCCGGGTCGAATGGCAATCAGCCCCAGCATTTT.

This chain joins TRBV6-1 and TRBJ1-1; 9 nucleotides align to TRBD1. Trimming took 10 bases from V and 1 from J; bases not matched to a gene: 4. The CDR3 contains 13 residues. Germline CDR1 is MNHNS and CDR2 is SASEGT. The CDR3 loop reads CATGQGENTEAFF. The CDR3 bases are TGTGCCACGGGACAGGGAGAGAACACTGAAGCTTTCTTT.

The chain employs TRBV19 and TRBJ2-7, with a possible D match to TRBD1 (6 bases). V gave up 8 bases and J gave up 2 bases, with 10 bases separating them. Germline V gene data show CDR1 as LNHDA and CDR2 as SQIVND (reference sequence). The CDR3 loop spans 12 amino acids. The CDR3 bases are TGTGCCAGTTCGGACAGCGCCTACGAGCAGTACTTC. Its protein is CASSDSAYEQYF. The full variable domain, in which reference TRBV19 and TRBJ2-7 provide the parts outside the CDR3, is DGGITQSPKYLFRKEGQNVTLSCEQNLNHDAMYWYRQDPGQGLRLIYYSQIVNDFQKGDIAEGYSVSREKKESFPLTVTSAQKNPTAFYLCASSDSAYEQYFGPGTRLTVT.

This clone was seen just once. In DNA, the CDR3 is TGTGCCAGCAGCTTGGGGAGGGGCCGAAGCACAGATACGCAGTATTTT. It specifies CASSLGRGRSTDTQYF. The chain recombines TRBV5-4 with TRBJ2-3; the D gene is possibly TRBD2 (6 bases). The germline gives CDR1 SGHNT, CDR2 YYREEE (reference sequence). V lost 0 bases and J lost 0, with 11 bases in between. This CDR3 is built from 16 residues.

This clone occurred a few times. This sequence joins TRBV7-8 and TRBJ2-7; no definite D call. The germline gives CDR1 SGHVS, CDR2 FQNEAQ. V lost 2 bases and J 3 bases, leaving 8 bases between the germline ends. This CDR3 contains 13 residues. CDR3 loop: CASSLQVFYEQYF. The DNA for the CDR3 is TGTGCCAGCAGCTTACAGGTTTTCTACGAGCAGTACTTC.

This clone occurred a few times. The chain couples TRBV5-6 to TRBJ1-1; D gene unclear. Trimming removed 0 bases from V and 0 bases from J, with 9 bases in between. CDR3 size: 15 residues. Germline CDR1 reads SGHDT; CDR2 reads YYEEEE. The CDR3 reads CASSLVAVMNTEAFF. In nucleotides, the CDR3 is TGTGCCAGCAGCTTGGTAGCCGTTATGAACACTGAAGCTTTCTTT. The whole variable domain, remainder taken from reference TRBV5-6 and TRBJ1-1, is DAGVTQSPTHLIKTRGQQVTLRCSPKSGHDTVSWYQQALGQGPQFIFQYYEEEERQRGNFPDRFSGHQFPNYSSELNVNALLLGDSALYLCASSLVAVMNTEAFFGQGTRLTVV.

The rearrangement links TRBV10-1 to TRBJ1-1; the D is unclear. The CDR3 runs 13 residues. Per germline, CDR1 WNHNN and CDR2 SYGVQD (reference sequence). Trimming removed 4 bases at V and 0 bases at J, with 6 bases between. This chain's CDR3 is CASSGGMNTEAFF. CDR3 DNA: TGCGCCAGCAGTGGAGGGATGAACACTGAAGCTTTCTTT.

The CDR3 coding sequence is TGTGCCAGCAGCCATGGACAGGGGGCCGCAGTCCCAGATACGCAGTATTTT. As protein: CASSHGQGAAVPDTQYF. The rearrangement joins TRBV14 to TRBJ2-3; 11 nucleotides align to TRBD1. The CDR3 runs 17 residues. Germline-derived CDR1 and CDR2 are SGHDN and FVKESK. The J segment lost 4 bases and the V segment lost 3 bases, leaving 9 bases of the junction unmatched.